The source of this T cell receptor beta chain is a study of follicular helper T cells after annual influenza vaccination. Profiled with immunoSEQ multiplex PCR; TCRdb holds only in-frame clones, not every one. This table holds almost 9,500 clones, 80% to 90% found once. Study-wide findings and caveats: Most later recoveries of Day 7 ICOS+CD38+ clones were ICOS-CD38- cTfh.

Trimming removed 5 bases at V and 6 bases at J, with 13 bases between. The CDR3 loop spans 14 amino acids. In germline, CDR1 is MNHEY, CDR2 SVGAGI. Time point denoted: 2015-2016 season, pre-vaccination. Comment on this clone: The antigen remains undetermined.

Sequencing was performed on CXCR5+ CD38- circulating T follicular helper cells from blood, taken on the day of influenza vaccination. Subset: circulating Tfh, non-naive CD4+CXCR5+PD-1+ (ICOS+CD38+ or ICOS-CD38-). This rearrangement joins TRBV6-5 to TRBJ2-2; perhaps TRBD1 as D (6 bases). This TCR derives from an adult who received the influenza vaccine. The CDR3 DNA follows: TGTGCCAGCAGTCTAAAGACAGGCGCCGGGGAGCTGTTTTTT. This sequence encodes CASSLKTGAGELFF.